This is a list of T cell receptor beta chains from one sample in a study of T cell responses to AZD1222 COVID-19 vaccine. Only in-frame clones appear in the TCRdb table, and some are missing; sequencing was by immunoSEQ multiplex PCR. The table lists a few hundred thousand clones, approximately 95% of them singletons, with roughly 0.6% in the top ten. The sequences come from peripheral blood, collected on day 0 of AZD1222 vaccination. The source of these receptors is an adult in good health. Each CDR3 is given with its conserved first and last residue.

V	J	CDR3
TRBV7-2	TRBJ1-6	CASSLATVNSPLHF
TRBV12-3/TRBV12-4	TRBJ2-7	CASSLRQGWEQYF
TRBV9	TRBJ1-1	CASSVGRVSTEAFF
TRBV4-1	TRBJ2-1	CASSQDLTSGGWYNEQFF
TRBV7-2	TRBJ2-7	CASSFLAGGYLRTHEQYF
TRBV28	TRBJ2-5	CASSPTPGRGEETQYF
TRBV4-1	TRBJ1-1	CASSQVRRNTEAFF
TRBV4-3	TRBJ1-2	CASSQETGGGYTF
TRBV5-6	TRBJ1-5	CASTRMGGVGRPQHF
TRBV28	TRBJ1-2	CASRGARGLGYTF
TRBV9	TRBJ2-3	CASSSRGGAPDTQYF
TRBV2	TRBJ2-7	CASISQTGPYEQYF
TRBV28	TRBJ1-6	CASRNPDRALLHF
TRBV7-2	TRBJ2-7	CASSLVGVSGEQYF
TRBV2	TRBJ1-5	CASTAWTRSPQHF
TRBV7-9	TRBJ1-1	CASSPGGEAFF
TRBV28	TRBJ2-1	CASSQYSRRDNEQFF
TRBV6-2/TRBV6-3	TRBJ1-6	CASSYGQGASPLHF
TRBV2	TRBJ2-7	CASSGVRSSYEQYF
TRBV30	TRBJ2-5	CAWRASGRTQYF
TRBV11-2	TRBJ2-3	CASSLGPPAVYF
TRBV6-5	TRBJ2-7	CASSRGTGDYEQYF
TRBV27	TRBJ2-2	CATTLTGGSNTGELFF
TRBV28	TRBJ1-4	CASSRTRKATNEKLFF
TRBV7-3	TRBJ2-7	CAVWGSKDSLLGDEQYF
TRBV11-1	TRBJ2-7	CASSLGRGPEQYF
TRBV5-1	TRBJ1-2	CASSLGASNYGYTF
TRBV2	TRBJ1-4	CASSVIRALEKLFF
TRBV6-5	TRBJ2-1	CASSPRGLAGGQQFF
TRBV7-9	TRBJ2-7	CASSSREKRGAEQYF